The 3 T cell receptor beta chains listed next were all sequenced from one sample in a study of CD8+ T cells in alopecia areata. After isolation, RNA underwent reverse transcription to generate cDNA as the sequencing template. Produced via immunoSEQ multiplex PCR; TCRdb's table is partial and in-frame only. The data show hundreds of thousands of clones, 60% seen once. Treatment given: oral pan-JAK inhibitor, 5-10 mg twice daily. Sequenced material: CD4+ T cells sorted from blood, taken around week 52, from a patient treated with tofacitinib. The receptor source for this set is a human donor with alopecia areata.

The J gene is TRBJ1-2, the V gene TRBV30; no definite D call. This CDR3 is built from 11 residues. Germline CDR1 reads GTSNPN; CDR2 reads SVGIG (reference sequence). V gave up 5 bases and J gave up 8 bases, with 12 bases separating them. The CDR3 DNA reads TGTGCCTGGGGTTCTATAGGAGGCTACACCTTC. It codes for CAWGSIGGYTF.

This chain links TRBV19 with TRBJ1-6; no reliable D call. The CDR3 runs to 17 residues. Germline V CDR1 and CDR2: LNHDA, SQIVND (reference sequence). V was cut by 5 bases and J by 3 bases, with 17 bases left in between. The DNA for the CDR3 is TGTGCCAGTAGTGACGGGTCGGGTTACGGCTATAATTCACCCCTCCACTTT. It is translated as CASSDGSGYGYNSPLHF.

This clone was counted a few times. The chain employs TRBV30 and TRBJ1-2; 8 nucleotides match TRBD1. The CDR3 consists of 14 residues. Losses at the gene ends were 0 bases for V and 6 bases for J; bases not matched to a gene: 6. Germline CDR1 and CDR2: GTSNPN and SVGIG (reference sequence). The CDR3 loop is CAWSVPGQADGYTF. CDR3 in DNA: TGTGCCTGGAGTGTTCCGGGACAGGCCGATGGCTACACCTTC.